The text below deals with one TCR beta chain. Its antigen is unknown. Produced via immunoSEQ multiplex PCR; TCRdb's table is partial and in-frame only. Among more than 55,000 clones listed, under 90% were seen once. Germline V gene data show CDR1 as MDHEN and CDR2 as SYDVKM. This CDR3 is built from 16 residues. The V gene lost 3 bases and the J gene lost 3 bases, with 12 bases spanning the gap. This entry is derived from a study of a mutant IDH1 vaccine in newly diagnosed glioma. Study context: Vaccination started 4-6 weeks after radiotherapy alone, or with temozolomide cycles. Patients previously underwent radiotherapy, temozolomide, or both, and most underwent both.

The time point: week 11, during vaccination. It was 300 ug of mutant IDH1 20-mer peptide that made up each vaccine dose, given with topical imiquimod. Donors' newly diagnosed IDH1-mutant WHO grade 3 or 4 astrocytomas lacked nuclear ATRX. Study-wide results and caveats: Shifts in the top peripheral T cell clonotypes seemed unrelated to pseudoprogression.

This specimen consisted of PBMCs, obtained from a glioma patient whose treatment included an IDH1 peptide vaccine. The rearrangement joins TRBV28 to TRBJ2-6; D gene unclear. This receptor was obtained from a man aged 25 to 45 with glioma. The CDR3 loop is CASSFWAPGGANVLTF. In DNA, the CDR3 is TGTGCCAGCAGTTTTTGGGCACCCGGTGGGGCCAACGTCCTGACTTTC.